Listed below are T cell receptor beta chains from one sample, sequenced in a study of T-cell memory formation after mild COVID-19. TCRdb used MiXCR to reprocess the 5' RACE reads, holding one entry per CDR3 protein. The sample carries about 400,000 distinct CDR3 sequences, about 25% recorded once. The sequenced material came from PBMCs or a T cell subset sorted from them (not recorded which). These receptors were collected from an adult woman who had mild COVID-19 (a few samples of this study predate the infection). Cell type and time point are not known. Each CDR3 is given with its conserved first and last residue. The D gene is left open where the match is weak. Not all rows give a size; the values are once, few, many and, for expanded clones, a class.

j_call d_call clone_size v_call cdr3_nt cdr3_aa
TRBJ1-4 TRBD1 - TRBV6-5 TGTGCCAGCAGCCCCGACAGGGGACGACAACTGTTTTTT CASSPDRGRQLFF
TRBJ2-3 TRBD2 - TRBV7-9 TGTGCCAGCAGCGGCCCCTGGGTAGCGGGAGCCGCAGATACGCAGTATTTT CASSGPWVAGAADTQYF
TRBJ2-3 TRBD2 few TRBV2 TGTGCCAGCAGCGTAACTAGCGGGGTAGATGCAGATACGCAGTATTTT CASSVTSGVDADTQYF
TRBJ2-5 TRBD2 few TRBV7-8 TGTGCCAGCAGAGATCTAGCGGGAGGGCGATCGGTTGAGACCCAGTACTTC CASRDLAGGRSVETQYF
TRBJ2-3 - - TRBV4-2 TGTGCCAGCAGCCAAGATATGGGCGTGCCGGGAAGACGTATATTT CASSQDMGVPGRRIF
TRBJ1-1 TRBD1 - TRBV7-9 TGTGCCAGCAGCACCCAGGGGGCGAACACTGAAGCTTTCTTT CASSTQGANTEAFF
TRBJ1-1 - few TRBV25-1 TGTGCCAGCAGTGAATTTGGTACAGGGTTAACTGAAGCTTTCTTT CASSEFGTGLTEAFF
TRBJ2-5 - - TRBV24-1 TGTGCCACCAGTAGCGGTGAACCCCGGGAGACCCAGTACTTC CATSSGEPRETQYF
TRBJ1-2 - - TRBV12-3/TRBV12-4 TGTGCCAGCAGCCTGAAAGGGTCTAGAGGCTACACCTTC CASSLKGSRGYTF
TRBJ2-1 - - TRBV7-3 TGTGCCAGCAGCCTGCTTACCCTCGCTAGTGAGCAGTTCTTC CASSLLTLASEQFF
TRBJ1-4 TRBD1 few TRBV25-1 TGTGCCAGCAGTGAAGGGACAGGCCGCGCCGCAACTAATGAAAAACTGTTTTTT CASSEGTGRAATNEKLFF
TRBJ1-6 - few TRBV7-9 TGTGCCAGCAGCTTAGTTCTAGCAGGAGATTCACCCCTCCACTTT CASSLVLAGDSPLHF
TRBJ2-1 - many TRBV7-2 TGTGCCAGCAGCCCGCAGGGTGCCCCCTACAATGAGCAGTTCTTC CASSPQGAPYNEQFF
TRBJ2-4 TRBD2 few TRBV18 TGTGCCAGCTCACCACCAGGACTAGCGGGAACCAAAAACATTCAGTACTTC CASSPPGLAGTKNIQYF
TRBJ1-1 - once TRBV12-3/TRBV12-4 TGTGCCAGCAGTTCGGGACTGCACACTGAAGCTTTCTTT CASSSGLHTEAFF
TRBJ2-4 - - TRBV10-3 TGTGCCATCAGTGAGTCGGGAGGACCCTTAGGGCTAGCCAAAAACATTCAGTACTTC CAISESGGPLGLAKNIQYF
TRBJ2-1 - many TRBV12-3/TRBV12-4 TGTGCCAGCAGTTTATTCCAGGCTAGCCAAAATCAGTTCTTC CASSLFQASQNQFF
TRBJ1-1 - few TRBV7-2 TGTGCCAGCAGCTCCCATGGCGGGGGATGGAACACTGAAGCTTTCTTT CASSSHGGGWNTEAFF
TRBJ1-1 - few TRBV7-3 TGTGCCAGCAGCTTAACGACAGTGAGGAACACTGAAGCTTTCTTT CASSLTTVRNTEAFF
TRBJ1-1 TRBD1 once TRBV12-3/TRBV12-4 TGTGCCAGCAGTCGTCGACAGGGACCAAACACTGAAGCTTTCTTT CASSRRQGPNTEAFF
TRBJ2-1 - few TRBV29-1 TGCAGCGTGGTTTATTACAATGAGCAGTTCTTC CSVVYYNEQFF
TRBJ2-7 - once TRBV1 TGCACCAGCAGCCCGGGACTAGCGGGCCGCTACGAGCAGTACTTC CTSSPGLAGRYEQYF
TRBJ2-5 - few TRBV20-1 TGCAGTGCTAGAGAGAATGGGGCAGAGACCCAGTACTTC CSARENGAETQYF
TRBJ2-1 TRBD2 - TRBV12-3/TRBV12-4 TGTGCCAGCAGGTCCGGGACTAGCGGGGAGGGGCCAATATATGAGCAGTTCTTC CASRSGTSGEGPIYEQFF
TRBJ2-7 TRBD2 few TRBV2 TGTGCCAGCAGGTGGAGCGGGGGAACCTACGAGCAGTACTTC CASRWSGGTYEQYF
TRBJ2-3 TRBD2 - TRBV4-2 TGTGCCAGCAGCCATCCGGTCGATGTGTGGGAGGGCCGTCGCACAGATACGCAGTATTTT CASSHPVDVWEGRRTDTQYF
TRBJ2-7 - - TRBV25-1 TGTGCCAGCAGTGATCCGCTGGGGGCGCGGGAGCAGTACTTC CASSDPLGAREQYF
TRBJ2-5 - - TRBV29-1 TGCAGCGTTAAGCCGGGACAAGAGACCCAGTACTTC CSVKPGQETQYF
TRBJ2-7 - - TRBV7-2 TGTGCCAGCAACGTCAAAGGCAGGGGGGATGGCGAGCAGTACTTC CASNVKGRGDGEQYF
TRBJ2-5 TRBD2 few TRBV4-1 TGCGCCAGCAGCCAACCAGCGGGGGGCTCTCAGACCCAGTACTTC CASSQPAGGSQTQYF
TRBJ1-2 - - TRBV6-5 TGTGCCAGCAGCACAGGGATCTATGGCTACACCTTC CASSTGIYGYTF
TRBJ2-7 TRBD2 many TRBV20-1 TGCAGTGCTAGAGATCCGAGGATCGGGACTAGCGGGAGAACATCGTCCCACGAGCAGTACTTC CSARDPRIGTSGRTSSHEQYF
TRBJ2-7 - - TRBV6-5 TGTGCCAGCAGTTACTCGACTACGTCGTGGGGCTCCTACGAGCAGTACTTC CASSYSTTSWGSYEQYF
TRBJ2-7 TRBD1 - TRBV7-9 TGTGCCAGCAGCACAACCGGGACAGGAGTCTACGAGCAGTACTTC CASSTTGTGVYEQYF
TRBJ2-1 TRBD2 - TRBV12-3/TRBV12-4 TGTGCCCTCGGGGGGGGACTAGCGGGAGAGCAGTTCTTC CALGGGLAGEQFF
TRBJ2-3 - few TRBV7-9 TGTGCCAGCAGCCCCCGTGACGGTTCAGATACGCAGTATTTT CASSPRDGSDTQYF
TRBJ2-7 - few TRBV4-3 TGCGCCAGCAGCCAAGACCTCCTGGGTTCAGACTACGAGCAGTACTTC CASSQDLLGSDYEQYF
TRBJ2-7 - - TRBV7-9 TGTGCCAGCACCCTGGGGCCCTACGAGCAGTACTTC CASTLGPYEQYF
TRBJ2-5 - many TRBV13 TGTGCCAGCAGCTTAGGCATAGCGGAGGCAGGAGAGACCCAGTACTTC CASSLGIAEAGETQYF
TRBJ2-7 TRBD1 - TRBV12-3/TRBV12-4 TGTGCCAGCAGATCGACAGGGTATTCCTACGAGCAGTACTTC CASRSTGYSYEQYF
TRBJ1-6 TRBD1 - TRBV5-6 TGTGCCAGCAGCGACGGGACAGGGCTTTCACCCCTCCACTTT CASSDGTGLSPLHF
TRBJ2-1 - - TRBV20-1 TGCAGTGCGACCGGGACCAAGAATGAGCAGTTCTTC CSATGTKNEQFF
TRBJ2-7 - - TRBV7-3 TGTGCCAGCAGCTTAATAGGAACCCCGAACACCTACGAGCAGTACTTC CASSLIGTPNTYEQYF
TRBJ2-1 TRBD2 few TRBV3-1 TGTGCCAGCAGCCAAGGAGGCCTGGGACTACCCTCCGATGAGCAGTTCTTC CASSQGGLGLPSDEQFF